Following are 5 T cell receptor beta chains from one sample sequenced in a study of cytomegalovirus exposure and HLA in healthy donors. The primer mix had 60 Vbeta and 13 Jbeta primers. Method: immunoSEQ multiplex PCR; TCRdb's copy keeps in-frame clones and lacks some. This sample has approximately 100,000 clones, with 76% found just once. The sample was PBMCs. These receptors were obtained from a woman between 50 and 59 years old in good health and CMV-seropositive.

Of note for this clone: The sample contains more than one DNA sequence encoding this CDR3. This chain uses TRBV18 with TRBJ2-7; 9 positions agree with TRBD1. The CDR3 contains 15 residues. Trimming removed 0 bases from V and 4 bases from J; junction bases left unmatched: 4. Per the germline V gene, CDR1 is KGHSH and CDR2 is LQKENI. In DNA, the CDR3 is TGTGCCAGCTCACCACCCTCTGGACAGGGGTACGAGCAGTACTTC. It specifies CASSPPSGQGYEQYF.

The chain couples TRBV2 to TRBJ2-1, with D maybe TRBD2 (6 bases). Germline V gene lookup returns CDR1 SNHLY and CDR2 FYNNEI. V was pared by 3 bases and J by 5 bases, with 11 bases between. This CDR3 is 14 amino acids long. The CDR3 spells CASSDRRADNEQFF. The CDR3 DNA follows: TGTGCCAGCAGTGATCGGAGGGCAGACAATGAGCAGTTCTTC.

The chain uses TRBV6-5 and TRBJ1-2; D gene unclear. V was shortened by 2 bases and J by 13 bases, with 17 bases between the two germline ends. The V gene's germline CDR1 is MNHEY and CDR2 SVGAGI. The CDR3 runs to 13 residues. The CDR3, as DNA: TGTGCCAGCAGTTACCGTCGAGGAGGCGCCGGCACCTTC. It is translated as CASSYRRGGAGTF.

This clone was detected only once. The chain couples TRBV27 to TRBJ1-1, with 8 bases identical to TRBD1. V lost 3 bases and J lost 7; bases outside the gene matches: 10. CDR1 is MNHEY and CDR2 is SMNVEV in the germline V gene (reference sequence). The CDR3 has 15 residues. For the CDR3, the DNA is TGTGCCAGCAGTTTCCAAGGACAGGGTAGCAATGAAGCTTTCTTT. It codes for CASSFQGQGSNEAFF.

The chain employs TRBV5-4 and TRBJ1-2; 7 bases fit TRBD1. The junction had 13 bases not matched to a gene; V was cut back by 5 bases and J by 9 bases. Looked up from germline, CDR1 is SGHNT and CDR2 is YYREEE (reference sequence). CDR3 length equals 14 residues. CDR3 in DNA: TGTGCCAGCAGTGATGATTTGACAGGGTTGAGCTACACCTTC. Protein product: CASSDDLTGLSYTF.